A single sample is the source of the 6 T cell receptor beta chains below, sequenced in a study of blood T cell repertoires in COVID-19 (dated by TCRdb to about 2020). Library prep was done by the immunoSEQ multiplex PCR assay. TCRdb took this table from immuneACCESS and kept in-frame rearrangements with V and J called. Such tables lack part of the clones; where checked against another copy, unresolved V genes explain under half of the gap, and the rest is unexplained. Across this sample there are some 180,000 clones, with 85% seen only once. 6.2% of the sample comes from the top ten. The sample was PBMCs or T cells enriched from blood (not recorded which). These receptors all come from a man in his forties or fifties who had recovered from COVID-19.

The J gene is TRBJ2-1, the V gene TRBV29-1; 8 nucleotides line up with TRBD2. The CDR3 spans 13 residues. The J segment lost 3 bases and the V segment lost 4 bases, leaving 2 bases of the junction unmatched. Germline CDR1 and CDR2: SQVTM and ANQGSEA. CDR3: CSVVLAGYNEQFF. The CDR3 nucleotides are TGCAGCGTTGTTCTAGCGGGCTACAATGAGCAGTTCTTC.

This chain links TRBV12-3 or TRBV12-4 with TRBJ2-1; a possible D gene is TRBD2 (7 bases). V was clipped by 9 bases and J by 5 bases, with 11 bases between them. The CDR3 runs to 12 residues. The CDR3: CASRGDNNEQFF. For the CDR3, the DNA is TGTGCCAGTCGGGGGGACAACAATGAGCAGTTCTTC.

V usage is TRBV30 and J usage is TRBJ1-2; 7 bases are shared with TRBD1. The CDR3 contains 13 residues. Germline trimming cut 5 bases from V and 5 bases from J; bases unmatched to any gene: 8. The V gene's germline CDR1 is GTSNPN and CDR2 SVGIG (reference sequence). Here the CDR3 DNA reads TGTGCCTGGTATGACAGGGTAGGATATGGCTACACCTTC. As protein: CAWYDRVGYGYTF. Using reference TRBV30 and TRBJ1-2 for the parts outside the CDR3, the full variable domain is SQTIHQWPATLVQPVGSPLSLECTVEGTSNPNLYWYRQAAGRGLQLLFYSVGIGQISSEVPQNLSASRPQDRQFILSSKKLLLSDSGFYLCAWYDRVGYGYTFGSGTRLTVV.

The V and J genes are TRBV24-1 and TRBJ2-5; maybe TRBD1 (5 bases). Trimming left V 5 bases short and J 1 base short, with 13 bases between. CDR1 is KGHDR and CDR2 is SFDVKD in the germline V gene. The CDR3 runs 15 residues. CDR3 sequence (DNA): TGTGCCACCAGTGCCAAGGACAAACTCCAAGAGACCCAGTACTTC. Its translation is CATSAKDKLQETQYF.

The chain joins TRBV11-2 to TRBJ1-4, with 8 positions matching TRBD1. The CDR3 has 16 residues. Losses at the gene ends were 1 base for V and 7 bases for J; bases not matched to a gene: 8. The germline gives CDR1 SGHAT, CDR2 FQNNGV. The CDR3 region is CASSLGNRGGGEKLFF. The DNA for the CDR3 is TGTGCCAGCAGCTTAGGGAACAGGGGGGGCGGTGAAAAACTGTTTTTT.

The chain recombines TRBV7-9 with TRBJ1-4, with 8 bases lining up with TRBD1. J lost 7 bases, V lost 2 bases, and 3 bases had no gene match. This CDR3 is built from 14 residues. Germline-derived CDR1 and CDR2 are SEHNR and FQNEAQ (reference sequence). As DNA, the CDR3 is TGTGCCAGCAGCTTAACACAGGGGGGTGAAAAACTGTTTTTT. This encodes CASSLTQGGEKLFF.